The 6 T cell receptor beta chains in this list originate from one sample, sequenced in a study of blood T cell repertoires in COVID-19. Profiling relied on immunoSEQ multiplex PCR, and the TCRdb table lists in-frame clones only, not all of them. Altogether around 470,000 clones are present, roughly nine tenths being singletons, with the ten largest covering about 1%. The sequenced sample consisted of peripheral blood. All receptors derive from a man aged 18 to 29 with COVID-19, enrolled during active disease.

This chain's CDR3 is CASSIEGGGSRFF. The CDR3 bases are TGTGCCAGTAGTATAGAAGGTGGCGGGAGTCGGTTCTTC. The V and J genes are TRBV19 and TRBJ2-1; 7 bases align to TRBD2. After removal of 0 bases from V and 15 bases from J, the junction contained 8 bases not matched to a gene. The length of the CDR3 is 13 residues. Germline-derived CDR1 and CDR2 are LNHDA and SQIVND (reference sequence).

The V gene is TRBV2, the J gene TRBJ1-3; D remains unclear. The CDR3 loop spans 13 amino acids. Trimming took 4 bases from V and 4 from J, leaving 8 bases between them. Germline V gene data show CDR1 as SNHLY and CDR2 as FYNNEI. The CDR3 spells CASSVSLGNTIYF. CDR3 in DNA: TGTGCCAGCAGTGTCTCGTTAGGAAACACCATATATTTT.

V usage is TRBV24-1 and J usage is TRBJ2-2; possible D gene TRBD1, 6 bases. Trimming removed 6 bases from V and 0 bases from J, with 13 bases in between. Germline V gene lookup returns CDR1 KGHDR and CDR2 SFDVKD. This CDR3 is 16 amino acids long. This CDR3 is CATSWSRTANTGELFF. For the CDR3, the DNA is TGTGCCACCAGTTGGTCCCGGACAGCGAACACCGGGGAGCTGTTTTTT.

V gene TRBV1 combines with J gene TRBJ2-7; the D segment call TRBD1 is taken from the table without a DNA check. TRBV1 is a pseudogene locus. This CDR3 spans 17 amino acids. CDR3: CTSSHPFKPRDTYEQYF. DNA for the CDR3: TGCACCAGCAGCCACCCTTTCAAACCTCGGGACACCTACGAGCAGTACTTC.

Only one count was recorded for this clone. This chain uses TRBV2 with TRBJ1-3; D gene ambiguous. V was shortened by 8 bases and J by 2 bases, with 16 bases between the two germline ends. Germline V lookup: CDR1 SNHLY, CDR2 FYNNEI. The CDR3 is made up of 15 amino acids. CDR3 sequence: CASRPGSAPGNTIYF. The CDR3 nucleotides read TGTGCCAGCCGCCCGGGGTCAGCTCCTGGAAACACCATATATTTT.

The chain is built from TRBV2 and TRBJ2-1; D remains ambiguous. Looked up from germline, CDR1 is SNHLY and CDR2 is FYNNEI. The V end was cut by 5 bases, the J end by 0 bases, with 5 bases between. This CDR3 is built from 13 residues. CDR3 sequence reads: CASSPSSYNEQFF. DNA of the CDR3: TGTGCCAGCAGTCCGAGCTCCTACAATGAGCAGTTCTTC.